Here is one T cell receptor beta chain with its context. It has no known antigen specificity. At one end the junction does not follow the germline gene, possibly because of a read error. The same CDR3 is also encoded by other DNA sequences in this sample. This entry belongs to a study of a mutant IDH1 vaccine in newly diagnosed glioma (dated by TCRdb to about 2021). As for the study more broadly: Vaccination began 4-6 weeks after radiotherapy alone, or alongside temozolomide cycles in the chemotherapy-containing groups. The approximately 33 treated patients were approximately 62% male and roughly 40% female, with a mean age of about 38 years. Peripheral blood was collected at six visits: V03 (baseline), V05, V07, V10, V12 and V13. Visit V12 was the week-35 safety follow-up and visit V13 was the week-47 end of study. For exploratory analyses, longitudinal TCRB deep sequencing was carried out in more than 20 treated patients wherever samples were available. Before enrollment, most patients had been given radiochemotherapy with temozolomide as standard therapy, while the rest had received either radiotherapy alone or temozolomide alone.

What the authors observed across the whole study: According to the authors, sample limitations meant that analyses of patient blood samples could not be reproduced. No apparent relationship was observed between pseudoprogression and alterations in the top peripheral T cell clonotypes detected by TCRB sequencing. Selection of PBMC samples for TCRB deep sequencing was based on availability. Vaccine-induced immune responses across multiple MHC alleles were detected in around 92% of patients.

The library was made by the immunoSEQ multiplex PCR assay. Rearranged TCR beta chain sequences were amplified with the hsTCRB Kit following the manufacturer's protocol. TCRB libraries were sequenced on an Illumina MiSeq. Turning to the authors' computational methods: Demultiplexing, trimming and gene mapping were performed with the kit vendor's proprietary platform. Sourced from immuneACCESS, this table was stored by TCRdb with only in-frame sequences that have V and J called. A share of the clones is absent; for the studies checked, an unresolved V gene accounts for under half, and the remainder has no known explanation. Clonal size and the V and J genes are those of that table, whereas D and trimming came from the DNA. In this sample the table shows approximately 60,000 clones, roughly 80% of which occur a single time. The ten largest clonotypes hold roughly 4% of the sample. This specimen's time point label, interpreted: week 47, end of study. Each vaccine dose was 300 ug of a 20-mer mutant IDH1 peptide in Montanide, given subcutaneously with topical imiquimod. Eight vaccinations were administered to patients in weeks 1, 3, 5, 7, 11, 15, 19 and 23, corresponding to visits V03 through V10. Donors had newly diagnosed WHO grade 3 or 4 IDH1-mutant astrocytomas with loss of nuclear ATRX. The samples were drawn from NOA16, a multicentre, single-arm, open-label phase I trial in Germany that tested a mutant IDH1 peptide vaccine in humans for the first time. Genomic DNA for TCRB sequencing was isolated from EDTA blood with the DNeasy Blood and Tissue Kit.

The receptor comes from a man younger than 40 with glioma. Here the sequenced sample was PBMCs, taken from a glioma patient whose treatment included an IDH1 peptide vaccine.

Here the CDR3 is given as CASSLVLNTEAFF. DNA sequence: TGTGCCAGCAGCTTAGTCCTGAACACTGAAGCCTTCTTT. The rearrangement joined TRBV7-9 to TRBJ1-1; a confident D gene designation cannot be given. The germline V gene (reference sequence) yields SEHNR for CDR1 and FQNEAQ for CDR2. The CDR3 runs 13 residues from the cysteine to the phenylalanine. The retained sequence is limited to the CDR3, 39 bases, with the frame set at the first base.